This T cell receptor beta chain was captured in a study of cytomegalovirus exposure and HLA in healthy donors. Study summary: A data release that came early held approximately 85 million unique TCRs from HLA-typed donors.

The primer mix had 60 Vbeta and 13 Jbeta primers. As handled by the study authors: Among the unique TCR beta chains that a later analysis counted, about 85 million in all, approximately 12 million were shared. The assay was immunoSEQ multiplex PCR, and TCRdb's table has in-frame clones only and misses some. That table gives V, J and clone size, and the DNA gave D and trimming. The table for this sample gives around 50,000 clones. With respect to this clone: Its antigen is undetermined.

Study conclusions and caveats: Several of the most significant clusters were apparently associated with common viral pathogens in a later analysis.

This CDR3 comprises 14 residues. V gave up 3 bases and J gave up 0 bases; unmatched junction bases: 2. Germline CDR1 MNHNS, CDR2 SASEGT. This sequence joins TRBV6-1 and TRBJ2-7; TRBD2 agrees at 7 bases. The clonotype comes from a woman younger than 45 in good health and CMV-seropositive. Sequencing used PBMCs. CDR3 nucleotides: TGTGCCAGCAGTGACGGGGGGAGCTCCTACGAGCAGTACTTC. Translating gives CASSDGGSSYEQYF.